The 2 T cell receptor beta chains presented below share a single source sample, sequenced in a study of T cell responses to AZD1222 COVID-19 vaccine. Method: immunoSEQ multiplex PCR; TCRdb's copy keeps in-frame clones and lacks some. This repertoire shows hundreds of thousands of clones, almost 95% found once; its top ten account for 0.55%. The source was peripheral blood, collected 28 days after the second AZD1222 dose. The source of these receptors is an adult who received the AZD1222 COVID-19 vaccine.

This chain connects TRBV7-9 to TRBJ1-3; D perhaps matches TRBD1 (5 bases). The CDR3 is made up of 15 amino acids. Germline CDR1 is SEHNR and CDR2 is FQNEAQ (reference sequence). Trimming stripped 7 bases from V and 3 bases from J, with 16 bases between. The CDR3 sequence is CASTPSAGLGNTIYF. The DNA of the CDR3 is TGTGCCAGCACCCCGTCGGCAGGGCTTGGAAACACCATATATTTT. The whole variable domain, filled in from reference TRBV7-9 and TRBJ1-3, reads DTGVSQNPRHKITKRGQNVTFRCDPISEHNRLYWYRQTLGQGPEFLTYFQNEAQLEKSRLLSDRFSAERPKGSFSTLEIQRTEQGDSAMYLCASTPSAGLGNTIYFGEGSWLTVV.

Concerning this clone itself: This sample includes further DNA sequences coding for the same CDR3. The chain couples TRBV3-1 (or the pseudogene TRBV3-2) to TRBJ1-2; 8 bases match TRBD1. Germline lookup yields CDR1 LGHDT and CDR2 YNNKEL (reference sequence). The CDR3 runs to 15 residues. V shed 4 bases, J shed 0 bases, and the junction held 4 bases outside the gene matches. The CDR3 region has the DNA TGTGCCAGCAGCCTCGGGACAGGCGCTAACTATGGCTACACCTTC. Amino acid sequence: CASSLGTGANYGYTF.